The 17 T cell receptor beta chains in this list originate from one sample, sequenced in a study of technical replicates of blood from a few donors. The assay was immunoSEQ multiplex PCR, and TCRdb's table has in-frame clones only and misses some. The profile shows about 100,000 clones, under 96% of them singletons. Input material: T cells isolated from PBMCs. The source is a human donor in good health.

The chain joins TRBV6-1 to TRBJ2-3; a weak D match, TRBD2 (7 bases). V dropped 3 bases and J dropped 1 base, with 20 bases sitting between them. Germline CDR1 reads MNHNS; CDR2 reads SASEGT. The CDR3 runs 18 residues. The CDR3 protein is CASSDPATGRGGTDTQYF. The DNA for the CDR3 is TGTGCCAGCAGTGATCCTGCCACAGGGAGGGGAGGCACAGATACGCAGTATTTT.

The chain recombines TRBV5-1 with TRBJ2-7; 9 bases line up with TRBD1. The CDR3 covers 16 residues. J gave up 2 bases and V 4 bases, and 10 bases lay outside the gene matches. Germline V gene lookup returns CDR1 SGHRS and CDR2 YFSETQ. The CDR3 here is CASSPNPGQGAYEQYF. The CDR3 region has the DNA TGCGCCAGCAGCCCGAATCCGGGACAGGGAGCCTACGAGCAGTACTTC. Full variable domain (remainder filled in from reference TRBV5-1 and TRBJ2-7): KAGVTQTPRYLIKTRGQQVTLSCSPISGHRSVSWYQQTPGQGLQFLFEYFSETQRNKGNFPGRFSGRQFSNSRSEMNVSTLELGDSALYLCASSPNPGQGAYEQYFGPGTRLTVT.

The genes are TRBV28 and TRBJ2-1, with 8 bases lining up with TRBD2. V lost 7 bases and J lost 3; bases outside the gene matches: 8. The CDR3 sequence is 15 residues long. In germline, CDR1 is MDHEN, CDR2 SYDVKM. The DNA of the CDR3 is TGTGCCAGCACCCAAAGACTAGCGCTCTACAATGAGCAGTTCTTC. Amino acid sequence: CASTQRLALYNEQFF.

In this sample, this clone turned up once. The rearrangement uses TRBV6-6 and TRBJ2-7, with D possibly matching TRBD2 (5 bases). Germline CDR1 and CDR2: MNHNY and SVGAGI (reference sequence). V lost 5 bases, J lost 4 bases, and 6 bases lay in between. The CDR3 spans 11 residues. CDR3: CASSGEYEQYF. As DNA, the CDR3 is TGTGCCAGCAGTGGGGAGTACGAGCAGTACTTC.

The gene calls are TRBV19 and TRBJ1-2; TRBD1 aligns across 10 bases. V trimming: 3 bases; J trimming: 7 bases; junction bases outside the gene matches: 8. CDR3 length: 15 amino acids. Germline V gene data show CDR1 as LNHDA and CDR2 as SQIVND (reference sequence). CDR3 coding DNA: TGTGCCAGTAGTATTACCACGGGACAGGGGTTTGGCTACACCTTC. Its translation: CASSITTGQGFGYTF.

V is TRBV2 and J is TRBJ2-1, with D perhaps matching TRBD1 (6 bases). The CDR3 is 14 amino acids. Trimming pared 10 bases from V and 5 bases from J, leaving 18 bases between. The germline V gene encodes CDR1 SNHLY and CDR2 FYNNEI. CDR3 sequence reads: CAIGRGTSNNEQFF. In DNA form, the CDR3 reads TGTGCCATTGGGAGAGGGACATCAAACAATGAGCAGTTCTTC.

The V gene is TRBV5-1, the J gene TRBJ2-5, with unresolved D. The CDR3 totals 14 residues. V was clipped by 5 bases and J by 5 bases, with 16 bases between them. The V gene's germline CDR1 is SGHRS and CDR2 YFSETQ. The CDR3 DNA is TGCGCCAGCAGAAATGGGCAAGCCAGGGAGACCCAGTACTTC. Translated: CASRNGQARETQYF. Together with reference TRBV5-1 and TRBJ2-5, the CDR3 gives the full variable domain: KAGVTQTPRYLIKTRGQQVTLSCSPISGHRSVSWYQQTPGQGLQFLFEYFSETQRNKGNFPGRFSGRQFSNSRSEMNVSTLELGDSALYLCASRNGQARETQYFGPGTRLLVL.

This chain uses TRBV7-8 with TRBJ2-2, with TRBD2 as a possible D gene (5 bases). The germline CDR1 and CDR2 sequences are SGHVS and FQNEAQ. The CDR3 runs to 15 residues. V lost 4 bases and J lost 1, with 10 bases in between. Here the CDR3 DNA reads TGTGCCAGCAGCTCGCGGGCGCAGAACACCGGGGAGCTGTTTTTT. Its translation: CASSSRAQNTGELFF.

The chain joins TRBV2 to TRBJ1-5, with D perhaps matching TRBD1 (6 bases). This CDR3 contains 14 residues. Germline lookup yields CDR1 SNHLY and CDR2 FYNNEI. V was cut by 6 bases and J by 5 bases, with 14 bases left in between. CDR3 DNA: TGTGCCAGCAGGACACAGGGATCCCATCAGCCCCAGCATTTT. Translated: CASRTQGSHQPQHF.

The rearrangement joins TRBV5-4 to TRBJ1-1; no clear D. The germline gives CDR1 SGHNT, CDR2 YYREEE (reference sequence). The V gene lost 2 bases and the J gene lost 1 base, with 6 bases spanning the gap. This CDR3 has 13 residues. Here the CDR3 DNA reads TGTGCCAGCAGCTTCCGGGGGAACACTGAAGCTTTCTTT. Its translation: CASSFRGNTEAFF.

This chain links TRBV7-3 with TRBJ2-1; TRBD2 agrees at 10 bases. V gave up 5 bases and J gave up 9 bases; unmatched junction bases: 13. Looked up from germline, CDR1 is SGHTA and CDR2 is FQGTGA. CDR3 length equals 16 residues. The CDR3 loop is CASSPVAGGPLGEQFF. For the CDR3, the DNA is TGTGCCAGCAGCCCCGTAGCGGGGGGCCCCCTCGGTGAGCAGTTCTTC.

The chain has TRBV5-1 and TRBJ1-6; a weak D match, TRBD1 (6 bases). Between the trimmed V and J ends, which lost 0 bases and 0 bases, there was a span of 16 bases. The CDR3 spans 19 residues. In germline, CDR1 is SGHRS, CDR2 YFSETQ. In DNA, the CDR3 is TGCGCCAGCAGCTTGGGTCCTACAGGGAAGGTCTCCTATAATTCACCCCTCCACTTT. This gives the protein CASSLGPTGKVSYNSPLHF.

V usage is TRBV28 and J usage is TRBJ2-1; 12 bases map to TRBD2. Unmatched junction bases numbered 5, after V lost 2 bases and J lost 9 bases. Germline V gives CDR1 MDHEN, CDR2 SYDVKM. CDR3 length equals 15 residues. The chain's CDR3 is CASSLQTSGSGEQFF. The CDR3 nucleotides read TGTGCCAGCAGTTTACAGACTAGCGGGAGTGGTGAGCAGTTCTTC.

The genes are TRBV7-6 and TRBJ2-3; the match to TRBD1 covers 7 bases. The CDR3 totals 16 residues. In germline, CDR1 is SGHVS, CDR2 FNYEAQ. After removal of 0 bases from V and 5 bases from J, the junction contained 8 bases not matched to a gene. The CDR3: CASSLAPDRVLDTQYF. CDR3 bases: TGTGCCAGCAGCTTAGCCCCTGACAGGGTCCTAGATACGCAGTATTTT.

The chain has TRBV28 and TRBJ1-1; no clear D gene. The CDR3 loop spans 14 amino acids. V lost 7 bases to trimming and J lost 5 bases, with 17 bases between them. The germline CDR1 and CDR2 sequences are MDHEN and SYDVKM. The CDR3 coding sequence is TGTGCCAGCACCCCCGAGGGAAGGGTGACTGAAGCTTTCTTT. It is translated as CASTPEGRVTEAFF.

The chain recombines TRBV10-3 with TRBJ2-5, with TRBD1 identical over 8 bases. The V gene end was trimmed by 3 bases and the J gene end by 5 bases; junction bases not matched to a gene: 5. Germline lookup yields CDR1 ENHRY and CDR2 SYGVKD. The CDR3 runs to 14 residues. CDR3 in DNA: TGTGCCATCAGTGACCCGACAGGGGCCGAGACCCAGTACTTC. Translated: CAISDPTGAETQYF.

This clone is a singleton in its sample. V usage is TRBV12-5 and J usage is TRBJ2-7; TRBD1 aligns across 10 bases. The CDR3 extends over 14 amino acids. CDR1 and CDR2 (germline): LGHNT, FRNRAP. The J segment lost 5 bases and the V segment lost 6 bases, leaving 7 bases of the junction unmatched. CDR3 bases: TGTGCTAGTGGCCTTGGACAGGGGGTCAACGAGCAGTACTTC. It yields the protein CASGLGQGVNEQYF.